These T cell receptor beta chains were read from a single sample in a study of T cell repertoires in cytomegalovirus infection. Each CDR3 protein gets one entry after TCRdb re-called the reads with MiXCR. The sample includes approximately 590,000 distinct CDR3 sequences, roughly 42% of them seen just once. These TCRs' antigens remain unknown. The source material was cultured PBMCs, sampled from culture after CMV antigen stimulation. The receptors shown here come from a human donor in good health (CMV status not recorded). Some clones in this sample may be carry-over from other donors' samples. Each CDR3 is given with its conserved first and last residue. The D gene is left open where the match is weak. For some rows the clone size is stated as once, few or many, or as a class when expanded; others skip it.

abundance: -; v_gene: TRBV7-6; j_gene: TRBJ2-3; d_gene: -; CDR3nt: TGTGCCAGCAGCTTCGGTGGGGGAGTTGCAGATACGCAGTATTTT; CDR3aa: CASSFGGGVADTQYF
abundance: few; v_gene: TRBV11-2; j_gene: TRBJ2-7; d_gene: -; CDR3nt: TGTGCCAGCAGCCCTCAAGGAGACAGTTCCTACGAGCAGTACTTC; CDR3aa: CASSPQGDSSYEQYF
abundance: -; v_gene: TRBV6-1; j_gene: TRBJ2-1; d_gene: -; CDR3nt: TGTGCCAGCAGTGAAGATTGGACAGCGGACGATGAGCAGTTCTTC; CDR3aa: CASSEDWTADDEQFF
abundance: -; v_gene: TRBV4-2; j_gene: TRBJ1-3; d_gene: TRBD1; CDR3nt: TGTGCCAGCAGCCTCGCCCCCGGGACAGGGGTGGGAAACACCATATATTTT; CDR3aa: CASSLAPGTGVGNTIYF
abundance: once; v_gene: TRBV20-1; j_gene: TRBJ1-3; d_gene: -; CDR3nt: TGCAGTGCTAGACTACAGCGCTCTGGAAACACCATATATTTT; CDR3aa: CSARLQRSGNTIYF
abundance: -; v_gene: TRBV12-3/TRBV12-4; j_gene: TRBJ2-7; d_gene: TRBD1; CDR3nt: TGTGCCAGCAACCCAGGGGGCTGGTACGAGCAGTACTTC; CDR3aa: CASNPGGWYEQYF
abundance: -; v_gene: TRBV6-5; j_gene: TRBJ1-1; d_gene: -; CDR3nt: TGTGCCAGCACCCGAGGGTTGTCCACTGAAGCTTTCTTT; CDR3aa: CASTRGLSTEAFF
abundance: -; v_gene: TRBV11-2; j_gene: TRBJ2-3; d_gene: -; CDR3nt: TGTGCCAGCAGCAAAGTCCTACTAAGGGATACGCAGTATTTT; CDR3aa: CASSKVLLRDTQYF
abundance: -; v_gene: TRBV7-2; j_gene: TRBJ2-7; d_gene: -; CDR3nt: TGTGCCAGCAGCTTAGAGGTCAGTAGAGGTGGCGAGCAGTACTTC; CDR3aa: CASSLEVSRGGEQYF
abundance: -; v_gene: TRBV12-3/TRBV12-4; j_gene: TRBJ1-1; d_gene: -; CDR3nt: TGTGCCAGCACCAAAACGACAGGCGGGAACACTGAAGCTGTCTTT; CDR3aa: CASTKTTGGNTEAVF
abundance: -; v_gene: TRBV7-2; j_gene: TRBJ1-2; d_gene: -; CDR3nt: TGTGCCAGCAGCTTAGTTTTGGAAGCTAACTATGGCTACACCTTC; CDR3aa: CASSLVLEANYGYTF
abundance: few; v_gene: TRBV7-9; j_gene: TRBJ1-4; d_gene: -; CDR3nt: TGTGCCAGCAGCTTGGGCAAGGAAAAACTGTTTTTT; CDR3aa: CASSLGKEKLFF
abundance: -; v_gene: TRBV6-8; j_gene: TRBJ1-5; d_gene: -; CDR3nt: TGTGCCAGCAGTTACGGGCGGGGATTGGAGCCCCAGCATTTT; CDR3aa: CASSYGRGLEPQHF
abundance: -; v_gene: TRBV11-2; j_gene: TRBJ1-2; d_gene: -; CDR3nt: TGTGCCAGCAGCCCCCGCTGGGGAGGGAACGGCTACACCTTC; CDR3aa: CASSPRWGGNGYTF
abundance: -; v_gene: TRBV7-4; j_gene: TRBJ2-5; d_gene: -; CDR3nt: TGTGCCAGCAGCTCCTCGACCTCACAAGAGACCCAGTACTTC; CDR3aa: CASSSSTSQETQYF
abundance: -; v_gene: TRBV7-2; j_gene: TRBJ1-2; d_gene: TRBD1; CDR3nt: TGTGCCAGCAGCCCAGCGGGTAACAGGGGAGGCAACTATGGCTACACCTTC; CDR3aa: CASSPAGNRGGNYGYTF
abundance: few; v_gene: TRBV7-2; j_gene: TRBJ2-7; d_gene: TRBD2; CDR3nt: TGTGCCAGCAGCTTAGGGAGGGCTCTAGCGGGAGATGGCGAGCAGTACTTC; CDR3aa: CASSLGRALAGDGEQYF
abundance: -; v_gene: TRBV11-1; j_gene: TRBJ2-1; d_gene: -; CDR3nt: TGTGCCAGCAGATCTACCGGGACCCTTGACAGCGTACGGTTCTTC; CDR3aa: CASRSTGTLDSVRFF
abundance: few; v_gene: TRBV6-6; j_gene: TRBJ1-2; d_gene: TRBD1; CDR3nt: TGTGCCAGCAGTGCCCGGGACAGAGTACACTATGGCTACACCTTC; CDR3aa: CASSARDRVHYGYTF
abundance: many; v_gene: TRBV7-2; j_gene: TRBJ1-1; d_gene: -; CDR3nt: TGTGCCAGCAGCTTAGTATCCCAGATAAACACTGAAGCTTTCTTT; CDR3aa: CASSLVSQINTEAFF
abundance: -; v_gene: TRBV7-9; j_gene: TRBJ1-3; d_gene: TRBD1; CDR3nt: TGTGCCAGCAGCCCCCGACAGGGCCCCATTCGCTCTGGAAACACCATATATTTT; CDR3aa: CASSPRQGPIRSGNTIYF
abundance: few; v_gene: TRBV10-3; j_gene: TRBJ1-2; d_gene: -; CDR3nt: TGTGCCATCAGTTTCTACGGGACCCGGGGGGGTTATGGCTACACCTTC; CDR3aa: CAISFYGTRGGYGYTF
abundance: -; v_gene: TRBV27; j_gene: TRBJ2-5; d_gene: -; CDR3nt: TGTGCCAGCAGTTTAGGGGGAGCCCCCTTACAGACCCAGTACTTC; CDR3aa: CASSLGGAPLQTQYF
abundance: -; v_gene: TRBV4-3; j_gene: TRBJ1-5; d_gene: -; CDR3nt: TGCGCCAGCAGCCTGAACCGGGACCCGAATCAGCCCCAGCATTTT; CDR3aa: CASSLNRDPNQPQHF
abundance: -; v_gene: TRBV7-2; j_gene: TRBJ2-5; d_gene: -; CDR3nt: TGTGCCAGCAGCCAGTTAGGGACACGGGGGGAGACCCAGTACTTC; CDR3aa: CASSQLGTRGETQYF
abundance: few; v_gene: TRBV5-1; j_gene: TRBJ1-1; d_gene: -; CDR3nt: TGCGCCAGCAGCTTGGAAGAGGGGATTGAAGCTTTCTTT; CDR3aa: CASSLEEGIEAFF
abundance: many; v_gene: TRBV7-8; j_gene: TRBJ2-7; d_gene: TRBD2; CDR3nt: TGTGCCAGCAGCTCGCGGGGGGCCGCCTACGAGCAGTACTTC; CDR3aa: CASSSRGAAYEQYF
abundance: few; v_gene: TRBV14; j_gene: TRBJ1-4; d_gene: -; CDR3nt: TGTGCCAGCAGCCAAGATCGAAAGCCAGAGGATGAAAAACTGTTTTTT; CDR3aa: CASSQDRKPEDEKLFF
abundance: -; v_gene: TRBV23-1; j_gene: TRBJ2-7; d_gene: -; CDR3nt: TGCGCCCGCAGACAAAACGAGCAGTACTTC; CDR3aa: CARRQNEQYF
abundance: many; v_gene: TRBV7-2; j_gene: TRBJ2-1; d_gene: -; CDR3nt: TGTGCCAGCAGCGACAGACGAGGATACAATGAGCAGTTCTTC; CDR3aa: CASSDRRGYNEQFF
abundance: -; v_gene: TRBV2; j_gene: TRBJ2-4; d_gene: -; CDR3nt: TGTGCCAGCAGTGCCCGAGTTGGGGCCAAAAACATTCAGTACTTC; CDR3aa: CASSARVGAKNIQYF
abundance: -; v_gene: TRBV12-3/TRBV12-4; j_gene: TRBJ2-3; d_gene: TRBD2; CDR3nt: TGTGCCAGCAGCCGAGGACTAGCGCCTAAAGCAGATACGCAGTATTTT; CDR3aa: CASSRGLAPKADTQYF
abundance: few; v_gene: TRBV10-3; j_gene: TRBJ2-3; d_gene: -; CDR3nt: TGTGCCATCGGGAGGTTGTCTAGCACAGATACGCAGTATTTT; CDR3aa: CAIGRLSSTDTQYF
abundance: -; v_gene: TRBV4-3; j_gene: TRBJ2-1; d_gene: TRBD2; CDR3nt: TGCGCCAGCAGCCAATCCGGGAGGTCAAATGAGCAGTTCTTC; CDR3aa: CASSQSGRSNEQFF
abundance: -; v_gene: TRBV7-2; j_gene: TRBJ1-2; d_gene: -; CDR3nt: TGTGCCAGCAGCCCACGCGGGGTAGTAGGCTATGGCTACACCTTC; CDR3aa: CASSPRGVVGYGYTF
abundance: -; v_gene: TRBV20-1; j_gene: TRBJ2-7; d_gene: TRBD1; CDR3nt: TGCAGTGCTTCGGGACAGGGGGTAGGAAGCTCCTACGAGCAGTACTTC; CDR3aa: CSASGQGVGSSYEQYF
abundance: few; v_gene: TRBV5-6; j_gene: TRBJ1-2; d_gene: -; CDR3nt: TGTGCCAGCAGCCCCAGGACTTCGGGACTCCGATTC; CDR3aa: CASSPRTSGLRF
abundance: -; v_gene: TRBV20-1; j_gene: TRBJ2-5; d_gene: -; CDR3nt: TGCAGTGCCCTAAGTCTGGAGCAAGAGACCCAGTACTTC; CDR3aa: CSALSLEQETQYF
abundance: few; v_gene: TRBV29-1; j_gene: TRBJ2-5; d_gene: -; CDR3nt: TGCAGCGCAATTCCCCAAATTCAAGAGACCCAGTACTTC; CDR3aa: CSAIPQIQETQYF
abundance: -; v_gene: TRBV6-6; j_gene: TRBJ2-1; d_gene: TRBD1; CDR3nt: TGTGCCAGCAGTTTACTCTCTTGGGACAGGGTATACGATGAGCAGTTCTTC; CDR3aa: CASSLLSWDRVYDEQFF
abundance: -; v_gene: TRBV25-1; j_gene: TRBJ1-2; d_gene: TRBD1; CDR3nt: TGTGCCAGCAGTGAACTGGGGACAGGGGGTGACGACTATGGCTACACCTTC; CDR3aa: CASSELGTGGDDYGYTF